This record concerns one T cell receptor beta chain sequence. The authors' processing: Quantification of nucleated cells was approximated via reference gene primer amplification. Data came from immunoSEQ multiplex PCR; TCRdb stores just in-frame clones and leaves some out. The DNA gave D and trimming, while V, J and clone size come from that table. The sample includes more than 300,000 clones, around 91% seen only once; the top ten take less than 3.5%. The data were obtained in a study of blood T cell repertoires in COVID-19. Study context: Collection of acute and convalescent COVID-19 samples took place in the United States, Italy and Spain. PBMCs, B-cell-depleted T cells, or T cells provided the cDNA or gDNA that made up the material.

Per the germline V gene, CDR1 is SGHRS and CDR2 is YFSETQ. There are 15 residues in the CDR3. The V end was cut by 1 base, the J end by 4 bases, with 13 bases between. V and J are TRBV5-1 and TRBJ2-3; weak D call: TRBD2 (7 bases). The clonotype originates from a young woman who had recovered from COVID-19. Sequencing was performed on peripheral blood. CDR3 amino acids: CASSLRGRAPDTQYF. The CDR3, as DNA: TGCGCCAGCAGCTTGAGGGGGAGGGCCCCAGATACGCAGTATTTT. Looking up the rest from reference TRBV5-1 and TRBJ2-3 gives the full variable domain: KAGVTQTPRYLIKTRGQQVTLSCSPISGHRSVSWYQQTPGQGLQFLFEYFSETQRNKGNFPGRFSGRQFSNSRSEMNVSTLELGDSALYLCASSLRGRAPDTQYFGPGTRLTVL.